This T cell receptor beta chain came from a study of shared clonotypes between healthy human individuals. In the study overall: Each donor contributed plates that comprised three CD4 naive, three CD4 memory, two CD8 naive and one CD8 memory.

In the authors' methods: From ImmunoSEQ came sequences covering only the junction and carrying no quality scores, so filtering differed. TCRdb's copy holds only in-frame clones and misses some; the assay was immunoSEQ multiplex PCR. That table gives V, J and clone size, and the DNA gave D and trimming. The sample lists some 2.1 million clones, about 94% occurring once. Germline V CDR1 and CDR2: MNHEY, SMNVEV (reference sequence). After removal of 1 base from V and 6 bases from J, the junction contained 3 bases not matched to a gene. The CDR3 totals 14 residues. The table lists this clone with a count of one. As yet, its antigen is unknown. The sample holds other DNA sequences that translate to the same CDR3. Study conclusions and caveats: Naive subsets usually exceeded memory subsets in estimated richness.

Naive CD8 populations comprised CD45RO-negative cells positively selected for CCR7, excluding terminally differentiated effector memory CD45RA+ cells. Donors included only healthy HIV-negative adults lacking recent acute infections or vaccinations. Sequencing input: naive CD8+ T cells sorted from blood. The J gene is TRBJ1-5, the V gene TRBV27; 7 nucleotides line up with TRBD1. The clonotype comes from a man aged 18 to 30 in good health. CDR3 loop: CASSLLGGGQPQHF. The CDR3, as DNA: TGTGCCAGCAGTTTATTAGGGGGCGGTCAGCCCCAGCATTTT.